This is a list of T cell receptor beta chains from one sample in a study of CD8+ T cells in alopecia areata. Assay used: immunoSEQ multiplex PCR; TCRdb lists only in-frame clones, some missing. The sample yields approximately 180,000 clones, more than 55% seen once. The sequencing used CD4+ T cells sorted from blood, collected at week 49, from a patient treated with tofacitinib. The origin of the receptors is a human donor with alopecia areata. Both conserved end residues are part of each CDR3. The D gene is left open where the match is weak. The size entry is marked missing in some rows and otherwise reads once, few, many or a size class.

d_gene: NA
v_gene: TRBV19
abundance: NA
j_gene: TRBJ1-5
CDR3nt: TGTGCCAGTAATAATCAGCCCCAGCATTTT
CDR3aa: CASNNQPQHF

d_gene: NA
v_gene: TRBV29-1
abundance: NA
j_gene: TRBJ1-1
CDR3nt: TGCAGCGTTAAAGGGGCGCTGAACACTGAAGCTTTCTTT
CDR3aa: CSVKGALNTEAFF

d_gene: NA
v_gene: TRBV9
abundance: NA
j_gene: TRBJ1-2
CDR3nt: TGTGCCAGCAGCGTAGGGCAGGGTAACTATGGCTACACCTTC
CDR3aa: CASSVGQGNYGYTF

d_gene: NA
v_gene: TRBV30
abundance: NA
j_gene: TRBJ2-3
CDR3nt: TGTGCCTGGAGTGTACCGGACGGTACGCAGTATTTT
CDR3aa: CAWSVPDGTQYF

d_gene: NA
v_gene: TRBV30
abundance: NA
j_gene: TRBJ2-7
CDR3nt: TGTGCCTGGGGCTTGCCAAAGGGGGGGTTTGACGAGCAGTACTTC
CDR3aa: CAWGLPKGGFDEQYF

d_gene: NA
v_gene: TRBV6-5
abundance: NA
j_gene: TRBJ2-5
CDR3nt: TGTGCCAGCAGACCCCCTAACGGGGCAGAGACCCAGTACTTC
CDR3aa: CASRPPNGAETQYF

d_gene: NA
v_gene: TRBV7-8
abundance: NA
j_gene: TRBJ2-2
CDR3nt: TGTGCCAGCAGCTTATCTGTCGGGGAGCTGTTTTTT
CDR3aa: CASSLSVGELFF

d_gene: NA
v_gene: TRBV19
abundance: once
j_gene: TRBJ2-5
CDR3nt: TGTGCCAGTAGCTTCCCGGGACAAATGGAGACCCAGTACTTC
CDR3aa: CASSFPGQMETQYF

d_gene: TRBD1
v_gene: TRBV29-1
abundance: NA
j_gene: TRBJ1-1
CDR3nt: TGCAGCGTTTTGACAGGGCCCACTGAAGCTTTCTTT
CDR3aa: CSVLTGPTEAFF

d_gene: NA
v_gene: TRBV29-1
abundance: NA
j_gene: TRBJ2-5
CDR3nt: TGCAGCGTGGGAGTAATGGTACAAGAGACCCAGTACTTC
CDR3aa: CSVGVMVQETQYF

d_gene: NA
v_gene: TRBV6-1
abundance: medium-sized
j_gene: TRBJ2-2
CDR3nt: TGTGCCAGCAGTGACGGGACAAGATTCACCGGGGAGCTGTTTTTT
CDR3aa: CASSDGTRFTGELFF

d_gene: NA
v_gene: TRBV29-1
abundance: NA
j_gene: TRBJ2-1
CDR3nt: TGCAGCGTTGAAATACTAGGGGTTGAGCAGTTCTTC
CDR3aa: CSVEILGVEQFF

d_gene: NA
v_gene: TRBV5-4
abundance: NA
j_gene: TRBJ1-2
CDR3nt: TGTGCCAGCAGCTTGGCTGGGACACCGTATGGCTACACCTTC
CDR3aa: CASSLAGTPYGYTF

d_gene: TRBD1
v_gene: TRBV14
abundance: NA
j_gene: TRBJ2-5
CDR3nt: TGTGCCAGCAGCCAAGACTGGGGGACAGTCGAGGCAGAGACCCAGTACTTC
CDR3aa: CASSQDWGTVEAETQYF